This T cell receptor beta chain was captured in a study of metastatic and nonmetastatic thyroid tumors. Study-wide background: A comparison of repertoires was made across blood and tumor or nodule tissue from malignant and benign thyroid patients. Overall study results and limits: The reported finding was significantly higher TCR beta diversity in malignant thyroid tumors relative to benign nodules, in blood and tumor.

Germline V gene lookup returns CDR1 KGHSH and CDR2 LQKENI. V dropped 0 bases and J dropped 2 bases, with 7 bases sitting between them. The CDR3 has 14 amino acids. Every patient underwent thyroid surgery untreated. Study processing details: Clinicopathological groups differed in CDR3, with these differences serving to build a distant-metastasis classifier for papillary thyroid cancer. TCRdb re-called clones from the PCR reads using MiXCR. The V and J calls follow TCRdb's processing rather than the paper's. This sample has 25,000 to 35,000 clones, with 16% found just once. Ten or more counts support this clone. Its target is unknown.

The chain recombines TRBV18 with TRBJ1-2; D not resolved. The receptor's source is a female donor with papillary thyroid cancer or a benign thyroid nodule (not recorded which). Some clones in this sample may be carry-over from other donors' samples. The specimen was blood. The CDR3 nucleotides read TGTGCCAGCTCACCACCGCAAGAAAACTATGGCTACACCTTC. Its translation: CASSPPQENYGYTF.